These 9 T cell receptor beta chains were all obtained from the same sample, sequenced in a study of OX40 agonist ivuxolimab in advanced cancers. Sequencing used immunoSEQ multiplex PCR; TCRdb keeps in-frame clones, though not all of them. The sample shows over 35,000 clones, 80% of them seen only once. This material consisted of CD4+ or CD8+ T cells sorted from blood, taken in a trial of the OX40 agonist ivuxolimab. These receptors were obtained from an adult with an advanced solid tumor such as melanoma, head and neck, liver or kidney cancer.

The V and J genes are TRBV4-3 and TRBJ2-3, with 11 bases lining up with TRBD2. The V segment lost 1 base and the J segment 6 bases; nucleotides outside the gene matches: 6. CDR1 is LGHNA, CDR2 YSLEER, per germline. This CDR3 is 16 amino acids long. CDR3 nucleotides: TGCGCCAGCAGCCAAGGACTAGCGGGGCCCTCCGATACGCAGTATTTT. It is translated as CASSQGLAGPSDTQYF.

J is TRBJ2-7 and V is TRBV19; tentative D call: TRBD1 (6 bases). Trimming removed 4 bases at V and 3 bases at J, with 13 bases between. CDR3 length: 14 amino acids. CDR1 and CDR2 from the germline V gene are LNHDA and SQIVND (reference sequence). As DNA, the CDR3 is TGTGCCAGTAGTAAGACAGGCCGATACTACGAGCAGTACTTC. Its translation: CASSKTGRYYEQYF.

This rearrangement joins TRBV10-1 to TRBJ2-7; D might be TRBD1 or TRBD2, each matching 6 bases. Germline CDR1 and CDR2: WNHNN and SYGVQD (reference sequence). Trimming pared 0 bases from V and 6 bases from J, leaving 18 bases between. This CDR3 comprises 16 residues. The CDR3 loop is CASSESGGHRRSEQYF. Here the CDR3 DNA reads TGCGCCAGCAGTGAGTCGGGGGGACACAGGAGGTCCGAGCAGTACTTC.

V gene TRBV11-2 combines with J gene TRBJ2-2; D might be TRBD2 (6 bases). The CDR3 is made up of 16 amino acids. The germline V gene has CDR1 SGHAT and CDR2 FQNNGV. With 1 base removed from V and 5 bases from J, the gap between germline ends came to 14 bases. The CDR3 DNA follows: TGTGCCAGCAGCTTAGGTTCGGGGGATTGGACCGGGGAGCTGTTTTTT. This gives the protein CASSLGSGDWTGELFF.

The chain couples TRBV6-5 to TRBJ1-1; 11 bases fit TRBD1. The junction had 8 bases not matched to a gene; V was cut back by 5 bases and J by 6 bases. The CDR3 totals 15 residues. Looked up from germline, CDR1 is MNHEY and CDR2 is SVGAGI. The CDR3 spells CASSRPGTGGAEAFF. The CDR3 DNA follows: TGTGCCAGCAGTCGTCCCGGGACAGGGGGGGCTGAAGCTTTCTTT.

This clone showed up just a few times. CDR3 coding DNA: TGTGCCAGCTCACCACGGCAGAAGACAGATACGCAGTATTTT. This sequence encodes CASSPRQKTDTQYF. This chain connects TRBV18 to TRBJ2-3, with D unclear. The CDR3 has 14 amino acids. V dropped 1 base and J dropped 3 bases, with 8 bases sitting between them. Germline V lookup: CDR1 KGHSH, CDR2 LQKENI. The variable domain in full, completed from reference TRBV18 and TRBJ2-3, reads NAGVMQNPRHLVRRRGQEARLRCSPMKGHSHVYWYRQLPEEGLKFMVYLQKENIIDESGMPKERFSAEFPKEGPSILRIQQVVRGDSAAYFCASSPRQKTDTQYFGPGTRLTVL.

The V call is TRBV2, the J call TRBJ2-7, with TRBD1 matching over 9 bases. CDR1 is SNHLY and CDR2 is FYNNEI in the germline V gene. V lost 8 bases, J lost 0 bases, and 8 bases stayed unmatched. The CDR3 runs 15 residues. In nucleotides, the CDR3 is TGTGCCAGCCGATCCGGGACAGGGAACTCCTACGAGCAGTACTTC. It specifies CASRSGTGNSYEQYF.

The chain recombines TRBV20-1 with TRBJ1-1; D is uncertain. Germline-derived CDR1 and CDR2 are DFQATT and SNEGSKA (reference sequence). Trimming shortened V by 3 bases and J by 6 bases, and 8 bases separated the two germline ends. The CDR3 extends over 11 amino acids. CDR3 sequence (DNA): TGCAGTGCTAGGCAATGGGCTGAAGCTTTCTTT. This translates into CSARQWAEAFF.

The CDR3 bases are TGTGCCAGTAGTCCAACGGGAGGGTCCGGGGAGCTGTTTTTT. Amino acids: CASSPTGGSGELFF. The chain carries TRBV19 and TRBJ2-2; 8 bases align to TRBD2. The CDR3 runs 14 residues. The V and J ends lost 5 bases and 6 bases, in that order; junction bases with no gene match: 5. Germline values: CDR1 LNHDA, CDR2 SQIVND (reference sequence). Variable domain in full (rest from reference TRBV19 and TRBJ2-2): DGGITQSPKYLFRKEGQNVTLSCEQNLNHDAMYWYRQDPGQGLRLIYYSQIVNDFQKGDIAEGYSVSREKKESFPLTVTSAQKNPTAFYLCASSPTGGSGELFFGEGSRLTVL.